The clone carrying this TCR beta chain turned up a few times. The antigen is not known. This entry comes from a study of T cells in localized non-small cell lung cancer. Broader study findings: Clonality peaked in uninvolved adjacent lung rather than tumor. When the top 100 tumor clones were examined, a median around 50 of them also appeared in the adjacent lung, which was paired and uninvolved. Density of T cells in blood, when higher, went with longer overall survival.

The V segment lost 2 bases and the J segment 0 bases; nucleotides outside the gene matches: 3. This CDR3 is 15 amino acids long. From germline, CDR1 is SGHRS and CDR2 YFSETQ. Here immunoSEQ multiplex PCR was the method, and the copy in TCRdb shows in-frame clones only, minus some. Among approximately 4,000 clones listed, roughly two fifths were seen once. The sequence was obtained from a woman aged 40 to 75 with stage I lung adenocarcinoma. V and J are TRBV5-1 and TRBJ2-7, with 9 bases fitting TRBD2. The sequencing used lung tumor tissue, collected before any cancer treatment. The CDR3 sequence: CASSFSGSGSYEQYF. In nucleotides, the CDR3 is TGCGCCAGCAGCTTTAGCGGGAGCGGCTCCTACGAGCAGTACTTC.